Presented here are 6 T cell receptor beta chains from one specimen sequenced in a study of PD-1 blockade in classical Hodgkin lymphoma. Brentuximab vedotin exposure varied among the patients, all of whom had relapsed after autologous stem cell transplantation. Generated by immunoSEQ multiplex PCR, the TCRdb table keeps only in-frame clones and is missing some. The sample consists of tens of thousands of clones, 80% to 90% of them appearing once. Sequences were derived from peripheral blood mononuclear cells (PBMCs), sampled at baseline. These receptors were obtained from a human donor with classical Hodgkin lymphoma.

The V call is TRBV10-3, the J call TRBJ2-1; D unclear. The V end lost 0 bases, the J end lost 5 bases, and 14 bases lay between the germline ends. Germline V gene sequence: CDR1 ENHRY, CDR2 SYGVKD. The CDR3 is made up of 16 amino acids. The CDR3 DNA reads as TGTGCCATCAGTGAGTCGGTCGCCGGGCCACACAATGAGCAGTTCTTC. This gives the protein CAISESVAGPHNEQFF.

V is TRBV27 and J is TRBJ1-5, with D unclear. The V gene's germline CDR1 is MNHEY and CDR2 SMNVEV (reference sequence). There are 13 residues in the CDR3. V dropped 2 bases and J dropped 6 bases, with 8 bases sitting between them. The CDR3 nucleotides are TGTGCCAGCAGTTTAGGGTCGGGTCAGCCCCAGCATTTT. Translated: CASSLGSGQPQHF.

This chain connects TRBV7-6 to TRBJ2-1, with 10 bases identical to TRBD2. Looked up from germline, CDR1 is SGHVS and CDR2 is FNYEAQ. The CDR3 runs to 16 residues. The trim removed 6 bases at V and 3 bases at J, leaving 8 bases unmatched. The CDR3, as DNA: TGTGCCAGCAGGCCGTGGACTAGCGGATTCTACAATGAGCAGTTCTTC. Amino acids: CASRPWTSGFYNEQFF.

The chain is built from TRBV27 and TRBJ1-3; 7 positions match TRBD1. Germline assignment: CDR1 MNHEY and CDR2 SMNVEV (reference sequence). CDR3 length equals 17 residues. The V segment lost 10 bases and the J segment 3 bases; nucleotides outside the gene matches: 18. This chain's CDR3 is CATYESVLQGNGNTIYF. CDR3 nucleotides: TGTGCCACCTACGAATCTGTATTACAGGGGAATGGAAACACCATATATTTT.

This clone has a single count. The chain recombines TRBV4-1 with TRBJ2-2; 7 bases map to TRBD1. Germline assignment: CDR1 MGHRA and CDR2 YSYEKL. This CDR3 contains 15 residues. V was clipped by 1 base and J by 4 bases; unmatched bases: 3. The CDR3 loop reads CASSQGQGGTGELFF. In nucleotides, the CDR3 is TGCGCCAGCAGCCAAGGACAGGGTGGCACCGGGGAGCTGTTTTTT.

This clone was seen only once. The CDR3 spells CASSFLGQGAKNIQYF. CDR3 coding DNA: TGTGCCAGTAGTTTCCTTGGACAGGGGGCCAAAAACATTCAGTACTTC. The rearrangement joins TRBV19 to TRBJ2-4; 9 bases are shared with TRBD1. J lost 1 base, V lost 5 bases, and 6 bases had no gene match. The CDR3 is made up of 16 amino acids. Germline V lookup: CDR1 LNHDA, CDR2 SQIVND (reference sequence).